The clone carrying this T cell receptor (beta chain) has a handful of counts. Looked up from germline, CDR1 is DFQATT and CDR2 is SNEGSKA (reference sequence). The CDR3 has 14 amino acids. Trimming removed 0 bases from V and 6 bases from J, with 12 bases in between. This entry is derived from a study of patients and donors after allogeneic stem cell transplantation. MiXCR, applied by TCRdb to the RT-PCR reads, yields one record per CDR3 protein. The top ten hold around 7.9% of the sample, which has 390,000 or so distinct CDR3 sequences, 16% seen once. The sequencing sample was made of blood, either unsorted or a sorted T cell fraction (not recorded which). V and J are TRBV20-1 and TRBJ1-5, with TRBD1 as a possible D gene (6 bases). The TCR sequence derives from a human donor who was either an allogeneic HSCT recipient or a stem cell or donor lymphocyte infusion donor (not recorded which). It is not recorded whose cells these are; they may come from a transplant donor. CDR3 in amino acids: CSARDVGGPQPQHF. CDR3 nucleotide sequence: TGCAGTGCTAGAGATGTGGGGGGCCCTCAGCCCCAGCATTTT.